The T cell receptor (beta chain) described here comes from a study of blood T cell repertoires in COVID-19 (TCRdb year 2020). A note on the overall study: Samples from collaborators originated in the United States, Italy and Spain and spanned both the acute and convalescent phases of COVID-19. The prospective study material was composed of cDNA or gDNA derived from T cells, B-cell-depleted T cells, or PBMCs. HLA class I and class II types, where available, came from metadata supplied by the sample provider rather than from assay-based typing. A freely available public database, intended as a resource for researchers studying the immune response to SARS-CoV-2, is where the repertoires were released. A de-identified subject ID, COVID-19 status, age in years and sex were almost always included in the sample metadata. Deeply sampled blood TCRbeta repertoires from subjects exposed to, actively infected with, or recovered from COVID-19 were included in the dataset. The samples were drawn from the first 160 participants of the ongoing ImmuneRACE study and from 1,254 subjects provided by 6 global collaborators. Study-wide findings and limitations: The quantity of clinical and demographic metadata differed by source and by participant and was supplied without curation.

The immunoSEQ Assay, a bias-controlled multiplex PCR, was used to amplify TCRbeta CDR3 regions from genomic DNA. The study's processing was this. The number of nucleated cells in each sample was estimated from the amplification of reference gene primers within the assay. To quantify the absolute abundance of each unique TCRbeta CDR3 rearrangement, sequence reads were collapsed and filtered. For each sample, productive Simpson clonality was calculated as the square root of Simpson's diversity index over productive rearrangements. In TCRdb, the immuneACCESS table is reduced to in-frame sequences with V and J assigned. These tables do not hold every clone; where another copy was compared, an unresolved V gene accounts for under half, and the others remain unexplained. V, J and clone size derive from that table, while D and trimming were established from the DNA sequence. This sample has about 250,000 clones in its table, and around 89% of those were observed once. The top ten hold 8% to 10% of the sample.

As for this clone: Its antigen specificity is not known. The input lacks base qualities; no much larger clone sits a single base away.

In the prospective study, participants were about 18 to 89 years old, resided in 20 to 30 geographic areas of the United States, and were enrolled through a virtual design. To assign participants to cohorts, the prospective study relied on clinical history that participants themselves reported in a screening survey and a study questionnaire. Recovered participants in ImmuneRACE Cohort 3 were defined by two consecutive negative NP/OP PCR tests, clearance by a healthcare professional, or resolution of symptoms. Each participant in the prospective study had whole blood, serum and a nasopharyngeal or oropharyngeal swab collected by mobile phlebotomists. Prospective study participants could optionally give additional blood draws and questionnaires over an approximately two-month period. Before DNA extraction, blood samples from the prospective study were shipped at room temperature or frozen. The germline V gene provides CDR1 SGDLS and CDR2 YYNGEE. V trim: 4 bases; J trim: 1 base; unmatched bases: 3. The CDR3, from cysteine to phenylalanine, totals 14 residues. Only the CDR3 DNA is retained, 42 bases long and in frame from the first base.

Source material: PBMCs or T cells enriched from blood (not recorded which). The receptor was isolated from a man between 40 and 49 years old who had recovered from COVID-19. The chain is encoded by TRBV9 joined to TRBJ2-7; 9 bases in the junction line up with TRBD1. The encoded CDR3 is CASSSGQGSYEQYF. Here is the DNA: TGTGCCAGCAGCTCGGGACAGGGATCCTACGAGCAGTACTTC.